These 29 T cell receptor beta chains originate from one sample sequenced in a study of blood T cell repertoires in COVID-19. This table comes from immunoSEQ multiplex PCR, and its TCRdb copy is limited to in-frame clones, with some not included. This table holds a few hundred thousand clones, approximately 88% found once. Material for sequencing was peripheral blood. Receptors originate from a woman aged 25 to 45 with acute or convalescent COVID-19.

The table lists this clone with a few counts. The rearrangement links TRBV30 to TRBJ1-6, with 10 bases lining up with TRBD1. This CDR3 has 14 residues. Germline trimming cut 1 base from V and 7 bases from J; bases unmatched to any gene: 1. CDR1 is GTSNPN, CDR2 SVGIG, per germline (reference sequence). CDR3 bases: TGTGCCTGGAGTGAGGGACAGGGGAATTCACCCCTCCACTTT. Protein product: CAWSEGQGNSPLHF.

This chain links TRBV5-5 with TRBJ2-3; 9 nucleotides match TRBD2. Germline CDR1 and CDR2: SGHKS and YYEKEE (reference sequence). V gave up 0 bases and J gave up 9 bases; unmatched junction bases: 11. There are 16 residues in the CDR3. CDR3 sequence reads: CASSLEKREALGTQYF. As DNA, the CDR3 is TGTGCCAGCAGCTTGGAGAAGCGGGAGGCCCTAGGCACGCAGTATTTT. The full variable domain, with the rest looked up from reference TRBV5-5 and TRBJ2-3, is DAGVTQSPTHLIKTRGQQVTLRCSPISGHKSVSWYQQVLGQGPQFIFQYYEKEERGRGNFPDRFSARQFPNYSSELNVNALLLGDSALYLCASSLEKREALGTQYFGPGTRLTVL.

The chain has TRBV7-2 and TRBJ2-5, with TRBD2 identical over 8 bases. Unmatched junction bases numbered 18, after V lost 5 bases and J lost 7 bases. The CDR3 length is 17 residues. The germline V gene has CDR1 SGHTA and CDR2 FQGNSA. The CDR3 nucleotides read TGTGCCAGCAGCCCGCAGCGAAAAACTAGCGGCACAGGGACCCAGTACTTC. It specifies CASSPQRKTSGTGTQYF.

The genes are TRBV19 and TRBJ1-6; D may be TRBD1 (6 bases). V lost 7 bases, J lost 5 bases, and 12 bases lay in between. The CDR3 is 14 residues long. Germline V lookup: CDR1 LNHDA, CDR2 SQIVND (reference sequence). CDR3 DNA sequence: TGTGCCAGTACCGAGGACAGAGATAATTCACCCCTCCACTTT. This encodes CASTEDRDNSPLHF.

The chain employs TRBV29-1 and TRBJ2-1; D ambiguous. Germline assignment: CDR1 SQVTM and CDR2 ANQGSEA. The CDR3 is made up of 12 amino acids. The germline V and J ends were trimmed by 5 bases and 8 bases, with 13 bases remaining between them. The chain's CDR3 is CSVRASFHEQFF. The CDR3 DNA sequence: TGCAGCGTTCGCGCTAGTTTTCATGAGCAGTTCTTC.

The chain is built from TRBV2 and TRBJ2-1; 10 positions match TRBD2. The CDR3 sequence is 14 residues long. Germline assignment: CDR1 SNHLY and CDR2 FYNNEI. V shed 7 bases, J shed 4 bases, and the junction held 4 bases outside the gene matches. CDR3 loop: CASTGAGGYNEQFF. CDR3 DNA sequence: TGTGCCAGCACTGGAGCGGGAGGGTACAATGAGCAGTTCTTC.

V and J are TRBV4-3 and TRBJ2-7, with 9 bases that match TRBD1. Germline CDR1 reads LGHNA; CDR2 reads YSLEER. Trimming removed 1 base from V and 3 bases from J; junction bases left unmatched: 4. This CDR3 is 15 amino acids long. CDR3 DNA sequence: TGCGCCAGCAGCCAAGTGGGGACAGGGAACTACGAGCAGTACTTC. Protein product: CASSQVGTGNYEQYF.

This chain uses TRBV30 with TRBJ2-1; 9 bases are shared with TRBD2. The J segment lost 2 bases and the V segment lost 8 bases, leaving 7 bases of the junction unmatched. CDR1 and CDR2 from the germline V gene are GTSNPN and SVGIG (reference sequence). The CDR3 is 14 residues long. CDR3 in amino acids: CAGLGGRAYNEQFF. The DNA of the CDR3 is TGTGCCGGCCTTGGCGGGAGGGCCTACAATGAGCAGTTCTTC.

The chain uses TRBV7-9 and TRBJ1-6; D call uncertain. The germline V and J ends were trimmed by 5 bases and 8 bases, with 13 bases remaining between them. The germline V gene encodes CDR1 SEHNR and CDR2 FQNEAQ (reference sequence). The CDR3 covers 14 residues. The CDR3 protein is CASSPNSFDSPLHF. The CDR3 bases are TGTGCCAGCAGCCCCAATAGTTTCGATTCACCCCTCCACTTT.

The V and J genes are TRBV10-3 and TRBJ1-1; 7 nucleotides line up with TRBD1. Looked up from germline, CDR1 is ENHRY and CDR2 is SYGVKD. V shed 5 bases and J 4 bases; nucleotides not matched to a gene: 4. This CDR3 has 13 residues. In DNA, the CDR3 is TGTGCCATCAGTTCTCCAGGGGGCACTGAAGCTTTCTTT. Translated, it gives CAISSPGGTEAFF.

The count of this clone is one. CDR3 sequence (DNA): TGTGCCTGGGCTCCTACAGGCCGCTACCAAGAGACCCAGTACTTC. It specifies CAWAPTGRYQETQYF. The chain joins TRBV30 to TRBJ2-5; TRBD1 might be the D (5 bases). The CDR3 contains 15 residues. The germline V gene has CDR1 GTSNPN and CDR2 SVGIG (reference sequence). Deletions cut 5 bases from V and 0 bases from J, with 16 bases between.

V gene TRBV11-3 combines with J gene TRBJ2-2; TRBD2 might be the D (6 bases). The CDR3 extends over 14 amino acids. Looked up from germline, CDR1 is SGHNT and CDR2 is YENEEA. V was pared by 7 bases and J by 6 bases, with 15 bases between. CDR3 bases: TGTGCCAGCACGCCGGCCCGGGGGTCCGGGGAGCTGTTTTTT. Protein: CASTPARGSGELFF.

This clone was seen a handful of times. Distinct nucleotide sequences in the sample also encode this CDR3. This sequence joins TRBV29-1 and TRBJ2-7; 14 positions agree with TRBD2. V was clipped by 6 bases and J by 4 bases; unmatched bases: 2. Germline CDR1 SQVTM, CDR2 ANQGSEA. The CDR3 loop spans 13 amino acids. CDR3: CSVGLAGGYEQYF. As DNA, the CDR3 is TGCAGCGTCGGACTAGCGGGGGGTTACGAGCAGTACTTC.

CDR3 nucleotide sequence: TGTGCCACCAGCAGAACGCCGGGACAGGGGGCAAGGACCGGGGAGCTGTTTTTT. Its protein is CATSRTPGQGARTGELFF. This chain joins TRBV15 and TRBJ2-2; 12 positions agree with TRBD1. CDR3 length equals 18 residues. V lost 2 bases and J lost 5; bases outside the gene matches: 9. CDR1 and CDR2 (germline): LNHNV, YYDKDF (reference sequence). Supplemented by reference TRBV15 and TRBJ2-2, the full variable domain reads DAMVIQNPRYQVTQFGKPVTLSCSQTLNHNVMYWYQQKSSQAPKLLFHYYDKDFNNEADTPDNFQSRRPNTSFCFLDIRSPGLGDTAMYLCATSRTPGQGARTGELFFGEGSRLTVL.

V usage is TRBV11-2 and J usage is TRBJ1-1, with 7 bases fitting TRBD1. This CDR3 has 14 residues. V was pared by 6 bases and J by 2 bases, with 6 bases of the junction left unmatched. Germline lookup yields CDR1 SGHAT and CDR2 FQNNGV. The CDR3 region is CASRPQGGNTEAFF. The CDR3 DNA reads TGTGCCAGCAGGCCCCAGGGGGGAAACACTGAAGCTTTCTTT.

This clone has a handful of counts. V usage is TRBV5-6 and J usage is TRBJ2-4, with 8 bases lining up with TRBD1. The CDR3 has 16 amino acids. Germline V lookup: CDR1 SGHDT, CDR2 YYEEEE. V lost 4 bases and J lost 1; bases outside the gene matches: 7. The CDR3 sequence is CASSQGRGRAKNIQYF. DNA for the CDR3: TGTGCCAGCAGCCAGGGCAGGGGGCGGGCCAAAAACATTCAGTACTTC.

V usage is TRBV24-1 and J usage is TRBJ2-5; 14 bases are a match to TRBD2. After removal of 9 bases from V and 4 bases from J, the junction contained 0 bases not matched to a gene. Germline CDR1 is KGHDR and CDR2 is SFDVKD. CDR3 length: 13 amino acids. The CDR3 region is CATGTSGRETQYF. CDR3 DNA: TGTGCCACCGGGACTAGCGGGAGAGAGACCCAGTACTTC.

The chain links TRBV6-1 to TRBJ2-7; TRBD1 matches at 7 bases. V shed 3 bases and J 7 bases; nucleotides not matched to a gene: 6. This CDR3 contains 13 residues. Germline CDR1 and CDR2: MNHNS and SASEGT. DNA of the CDR3: TGTGCCAGCAGTGAGGGACAGTATGAGGAGCAGTACTTC. This gives the protein CASSEGQYEEQYF.

The chain is built from TRBV3-1 (or the pseudogene TRBV3-2) and TRBJ2-7; 10 nucleotides line up with TRBD1. The V gene's germline CDR1 is LGHDT and CDR2 YNNKEL (reference sequence). V was pared by 4 bases and J by 1 base, with 1 base of the junction left unmatched. This CDR3 region has 14 residues. The CDR3 DNA reads TGTGCCAGCAGCCGGGACAGGGGATCCTACGAGCAGTACTTC. This codes for CASSRDRGSYEQYF.

The chain has TRBV6-5 and TRBJ1-1; 8 positions agree with TRBD1. This CDR3 region has 15 residues. Losses at the gene ends were 6 bases for V and 4 bases for J; bases not matched to a gene: 10. CDR1 is MNHEY, CDR2 SVGAGI, per germline. The CDR3 nucleotides read TGTGCCAGCAGGCAGGACAGGGTGACTATCACTGAAGCTTTCTTT. Translation gives CASRQDRVTITEAFF.

The chain links TRBV30 to TRBJ2-7; 7 positions agree with TRBD2. V lost 4 bases to trimming and J lost 1 base; unmatched junction nucleotides: 10. From germline, CDR1 is GTSNPN and CDR2 SVGIG (reference sequence). CDR3 size: 15 residues. The CDR3 sequence is CAWNRDAGASYEQYF. DNA for the CDR3: TGTGCCTGGAACCGGGACGCGGGAGCTTCCTACGAGCAGTACTTC.

Concerning this clone: Additional DNA sequences in this sample encode the identical CDR3. The chain uses TRBV12-3 or TRBV12-4 and TRBJ1-5; D possibly corresponds to TRBD1 (5 bases). The V end was cut by 6 bases, the J end by 7 bases, with 10 bases between. CDR3 length equals 12 residues. The CDR3 protein is CASSLGVQPQHF. The DNA of the CDR3 is TGTGCCAGCAGCCTAGGGGTACAGCCCCAGCATTTT.

The J gene is TRBJ1-5, the V gene TRBV14, with D uncertain. Germline V lookup: CDR1 SGHDN, CDR2 FVKESK. The CDR3 extends over 14 amino acids. V lost 0 bases and J lost 4, with 7 bases in between. CDR3 DNA: TGTGCCAGCAGCCAAGAGGGGAGGAATCAGCCCCAGCATTTT. The encoded protein is CASSQEGRNQPQHF.

The rearrangement links TRBV2 to TRBJ2-2; no firm D call. V was shortened by 7 bases and J by 1 base, with 7 bases between the two germline ends. Germline loops: CDR1 SNHLY, CDR2 FYNNEI. CDR3 length equals 13 residues. The CDR3 region is CASIEENTGELFF. CDR3 DNA: TGTGCCAGCATAGAGGAGAACACCGGGGAGCTGTTTTTT.

The CDR3 coding sequence is TGTGCCAGCAGCTTAGGAACTAGGCCCCAAGAGACCCAGTACTTC. This gives the protein CASSLGTRPQETQYF. The rearrangement joins TRBV11-2 to TRBJ2-5; maybe TRBD2 (5 bases). From germline, CDR1 is SGHAT and CDR2 FQNNGV. The CDR3 covers 15 residues. With 1 base removed from V and 1 base from J, the gap between germline ends came to 10 bases. The whole variable domain, remainder taken from reference TRBV11-2 and TRBJ2-5, is EAGVAQSPRYKIIEKRQSVAFWCNPISGHATLYWYQQILGQGPKLLIQFQNNGVVDDSQLPKDRFSAERLKGVDSTLKIQPAKLEDSAVYLCASSLGTRPQETQYFGPGTRLLVL.

The genes are TRBV2 and TRBJ2-3; 7 bases are a match to TRBD2. The CDR3 runs to 15 residues. The trim removed 3 bases at V and 1 base at J, leaving 4 bases unmatched. The germline gives CDR1 SNHLY, CDR2 FYNNEI. The CDR3 is CASSDSSGGTDTQYF. CDR3 DNA: TGTGCCAGCAGTGACTCTAGCGGAGGCACAGATACGCAGTATTTT.

This clone was recorded once. J is TRBJ2-2 and V is TRBV12-5; TRBD1 agrees at 7 bases. V gave up 5 bases and J gave up 2 bases; unmatched junction bases: 14. Germline V gives CDR1 LGHNT, CDR2 FRNRAP. The CDR3 is 18 amino acids. CDR3: CASGPEQGKVGNTGELFF. As DNA, the CDR3 is TGTGCTAGTGGTCCTGAACAGGGGAAAGTGGGCAACACCGGGGAGCTGTTTTTT. The whole variable domain, remainder taken from reference TRBV12-5 and TRBJ2-2, is DARVTQTPRHKVTEMGQEVTMRCQPILGHNTVFWYRQTMMQGLELLAYFRNRAPLDDSGMPKDRFSAEMPDATLATLKIQPSEPRDSAVYFCASGPEQGKVGNTGELFFGEGSRLTVL.

The chain combines TRBV9 with TRBJ1-4, with D maybe TRBD1 (6 bases). Between the trimmed V and J ends, which lost 4 bases and 8 bases, there was a span of 15 bases. Germline CDR1 SGDLS, CDR2 YYNGEE. The CDR3 contains 14 residues. The CDR3 here is CASSPGTLREKLFF. CDR3 DNA sequence: TGTGCCAGCAGCCCTGGGACACTTCGCGAAAAACTGTTTTTT.

This chain uses TRBV14 with TRBJ2-7; D unclear. Germline CDR1 is SGHDN and CDR2 is FVKESK. The CDR3 covers 13 residues. Trimming removed 0 bases from V and 4 bases from J, with 7 bases in between. The CDR3 loop reads CASSQDRGYEQYF. The CDR3 DNA follows: TGTGCCAGCAGCCAAGATCGAGGTTACGAGCAGTACTTC. The full variable domain, completed using reference TRBV14 and TRBJ2-7, is EAGVTQFPSHSVIEKGQTVTLRCDPISGHDNLYWYRRVMGKEIKFLLHFVKESKQDESGMPNNRFLAERTGGTYSTLKVQPAELEDSGVYFCASSQDRGYEQYFGPGTRLTVT.